These T cell receptor beta chains were read from a single sample in a study of blood T cell repertoires in COVID-19. This table comes from immunoSEQ multiplex PCR, and its TCRdb copy is limited to in-frame clones, with some not included. In the table there are about 82,000 clones, about 74% of which are singletons. The sequenced sample consisted of peripheral blood. The receptor set was obtained from a human donor with acute or convalescent COVID-19. The donor label of this sample is uncertain. The CDR3 runs from the conserved cysteine through the conserved F or W. The D gene is left open where the match is weak. Where a row states a size, it is once, few, many or the class of an expanded clone; other rows omit it.

j_gene,v_gene,d_gene,abundance,CDR3nt,CDR3aa
TRBJ2-1,TRBV11-1,TRBD2,.,TGTGCCAGCAGCTTAACTAGCGGGAGGGCCCCATATGAGCAGTTCTTC,CASSLTSGRAPYEQFF
TRBJ1-1,TRBV10-3,.,.,TGTGCCATCAGTGAGGTTAAATCCGTGAGAGCTTTCTTT,CAISEVKSVRAFF
TRBJ2-7,TRBV5-4,.,few,TGTGCCAGCAGCAGAATTGGACTGGCCCCCGAGCAGTACTTC,CASSRIGLAPEQYF
TRBJ2-3,TRBV3-1/TRBV3-2,TRBD1,.,TGTGCCAGCAGCCAAGATGGAACAGGGGCAATGGATACGCAGTATTTT,CASSQDGTGAMDTQYF
TRBJ1-1,TRBV5-6,.,.,TGTGCCAGCAGAGCTCAGACAAGAACCCAAGCTTTCTTT,CASRAQTRTQAFF
TRBJ1-1,TRBV11-1,TRBD1,once,TGTGCCAGCAGCTTTCAGGGGGCGCTGACTGAAGCTTTCTTT,CASSFQGALTEAFF
TRBJ2-1,TRBV15,.,.,TGTGCCACCAGCAGAGAACAGTACAATGAGCAGTTCTTC,CATSREQYNEQFF
TRBJ1-2,TRBV7-2,TRBD1,.,TGTGCCAGCAGCCAAGACAGGGGGATCTATGGCTACACCTTC,CASSQDRGIYGYTF
TRBJ2-3,TRBV15,.,.,TGTGCCACCAGCACAGGGTCTGGCACAGATACGCAGTATTTT,CATSTGSGTDTQYF
TRBJ2-1,TRBV3-1/TRBV3-2,TRBD2,.,TGTGCCAGCAGCCAAGTAGCGGGGGGCCCCTACAATGAGCAGTTCTTC,CASSQVAGGPYNEQFF